This TCR beta chain stems from a study of cytomegalovirus exposure and HLA in healthy donors. Findings and caveats of the study: An analysis was carried out later, and it reportedly showed fewer N-insertions in an Asian-associated ancestry cluster than the approximately 680-donor mean.

PCR involved 60 Vbeta and 13 Jbeta primers. The data were produced by immunoSEQ multiplex PCR, yet TCRdb's version contains in-frame clones alone and is incomplete. The record lists about 160,000 clones, of which the ten most abundant hold 2.1%. Germline V gives CDR1 SGHNT, CDR2 YENEEA. This CDR3 is built from 16 residues. The V gene end was trimmed by 5 bases and the J gene end by 4 bases; junction bases not matched to a gene: 7. In the case of this clone: Its antigen is undetermined.

Input material: PBMCs. This chain connects TRBV11-3 to TRBJ2-1, with 11 bases aligning to TRBD2. This TCR was recovered from a man aged 25 to 40 in good health and CMV-seronegative. The CDR3 nucleotides read TGTGCCAGCAGCCTGGAAGGACTAGCGGGTTACAATGAGCAGTTCTTC. Translation gives CASSLEGLAGYNEQFF.